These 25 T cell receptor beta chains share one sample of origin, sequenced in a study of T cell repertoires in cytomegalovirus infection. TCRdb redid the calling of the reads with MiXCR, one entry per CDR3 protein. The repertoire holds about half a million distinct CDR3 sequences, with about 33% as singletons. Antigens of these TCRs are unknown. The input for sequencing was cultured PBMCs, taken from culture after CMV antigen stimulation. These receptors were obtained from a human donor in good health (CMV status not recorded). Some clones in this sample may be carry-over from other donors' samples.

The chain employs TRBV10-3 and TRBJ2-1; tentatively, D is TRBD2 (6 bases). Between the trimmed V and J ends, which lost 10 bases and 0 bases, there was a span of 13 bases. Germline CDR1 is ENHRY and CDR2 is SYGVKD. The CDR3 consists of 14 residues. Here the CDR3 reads CATLAVNSYNEQFF. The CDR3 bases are TGTGCCACATTAGCGGTAAACTCCTACAATGAGCAGTTCTTC.

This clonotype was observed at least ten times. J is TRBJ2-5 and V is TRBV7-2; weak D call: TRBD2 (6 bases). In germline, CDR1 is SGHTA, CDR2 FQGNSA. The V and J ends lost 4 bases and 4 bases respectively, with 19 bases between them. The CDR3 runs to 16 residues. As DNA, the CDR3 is TGTGCCAGCAGCTCCCAAGGCGGCGGGATGGGAGAGACCCAGTACTTC. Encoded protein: CASSSQGGGMGETQYF.

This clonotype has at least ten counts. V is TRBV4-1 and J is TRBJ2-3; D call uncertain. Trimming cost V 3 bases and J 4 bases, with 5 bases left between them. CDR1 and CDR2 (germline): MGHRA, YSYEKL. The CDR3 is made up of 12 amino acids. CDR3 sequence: CASSHMADTQYF. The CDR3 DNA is TGCGCCAGCAGCCACATGGCAGATACGCAGTATTTT.

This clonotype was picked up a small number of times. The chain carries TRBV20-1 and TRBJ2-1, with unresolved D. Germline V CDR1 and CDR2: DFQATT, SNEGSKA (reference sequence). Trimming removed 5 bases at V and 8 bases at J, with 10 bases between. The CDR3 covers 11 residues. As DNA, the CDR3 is TGCAGTGCTCAGACTTTCGATGAGCAGTTCTTC. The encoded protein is CSAQTFDEQFF.

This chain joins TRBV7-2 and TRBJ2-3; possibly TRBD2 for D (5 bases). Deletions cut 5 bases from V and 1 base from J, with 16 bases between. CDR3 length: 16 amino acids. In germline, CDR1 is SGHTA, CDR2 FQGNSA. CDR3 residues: CASSPNPSGGTDTQYF. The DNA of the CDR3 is TGTGCCAGCAGCCCCAACCCCAGCGGAGGCACAGATACGCAGTATTTT.

The chain's CDR3 is CASSARRGTVGTDTQYF. The CDR3 region has the DNA TGTGCCAGCAGCGCTAGGCGCGGCACGGTCGGCACAGATACGCAGTATTTT. This rearrangement joins TRBV7-2 to TRBJ2-3; D is uncertain. Deletions cut 5 bases from V and 1 base from J, with 19 bases between. The CDR3 is made up of 17 amino acids. Germline V gene data show CDR1 as SGHTA and CDR2 as FQGNSA.

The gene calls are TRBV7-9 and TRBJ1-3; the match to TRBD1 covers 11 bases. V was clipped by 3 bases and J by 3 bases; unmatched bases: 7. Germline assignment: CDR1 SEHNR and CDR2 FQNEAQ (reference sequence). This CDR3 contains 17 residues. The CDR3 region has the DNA TGTGCCAGCAGCTTTGGTGGACAGGGGGCCGTTGGAAACACCATATATTTT. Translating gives CASSFGGQGAVGNTIYF.

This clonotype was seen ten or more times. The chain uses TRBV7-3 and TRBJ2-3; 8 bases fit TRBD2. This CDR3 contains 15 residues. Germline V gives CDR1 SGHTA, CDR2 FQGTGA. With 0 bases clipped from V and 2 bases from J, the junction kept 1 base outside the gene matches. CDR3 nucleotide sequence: TGTGCCAGCAGCTTAACTAGCGGGAACACAGATACGCAGTATTTT. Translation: CASSLTSGNTDTQYF. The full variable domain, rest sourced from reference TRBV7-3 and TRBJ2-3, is GAGVSQTPSNKVTEKGKYVELRCDPISGHTALYWYRQSLGQGPEFLIYFQGTGAADDSGLPNDRFFAVRPEGSVSTLKIQRTERGDSAVYLCASSLTSGNTDTQYFGPGTRLTVL.

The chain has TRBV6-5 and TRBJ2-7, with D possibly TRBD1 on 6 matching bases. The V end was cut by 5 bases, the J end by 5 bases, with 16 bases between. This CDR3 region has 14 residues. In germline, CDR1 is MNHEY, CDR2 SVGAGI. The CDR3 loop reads CASSDRTVLDEQYF. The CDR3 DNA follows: TGTGCCAGCAGTGACCGGACAGTGTTGGACGAGCAGTACTTC.

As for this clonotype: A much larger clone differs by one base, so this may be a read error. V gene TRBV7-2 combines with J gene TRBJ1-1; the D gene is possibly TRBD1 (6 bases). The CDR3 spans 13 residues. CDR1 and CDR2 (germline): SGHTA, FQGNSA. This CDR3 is CASSTYRDTDAFF. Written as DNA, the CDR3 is TGTGCCAGCAGCACCTACAGGGACACTGACGCTTTCTTT.

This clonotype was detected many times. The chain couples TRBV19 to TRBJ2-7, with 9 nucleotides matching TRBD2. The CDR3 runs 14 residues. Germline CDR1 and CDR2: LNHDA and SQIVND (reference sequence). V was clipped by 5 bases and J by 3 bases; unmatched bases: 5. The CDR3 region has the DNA TGTGCCAGTAGTCATGGGACTAGCAGCTACGAGCAGTACGTC. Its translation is CASSHGTSSYEQYV.

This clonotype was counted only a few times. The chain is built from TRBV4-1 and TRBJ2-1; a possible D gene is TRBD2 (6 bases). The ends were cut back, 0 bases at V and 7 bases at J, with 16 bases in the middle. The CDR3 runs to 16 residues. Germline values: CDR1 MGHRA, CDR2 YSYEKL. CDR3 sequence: CASSQDAGTQRNEQFF. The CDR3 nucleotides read TGCGCCAGCAGCCAAGACGCGGGAACTCAGAGAAATGAGCAGTTCTTC.

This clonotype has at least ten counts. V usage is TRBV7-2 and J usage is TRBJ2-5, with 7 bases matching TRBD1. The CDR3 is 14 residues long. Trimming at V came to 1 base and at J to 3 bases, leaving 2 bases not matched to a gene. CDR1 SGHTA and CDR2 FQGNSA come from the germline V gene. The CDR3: CASSLETGKETQYF. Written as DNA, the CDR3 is TGTGCCAGCAGCTTAGAGACAGGGAAAGAGACCCAGTACTTC. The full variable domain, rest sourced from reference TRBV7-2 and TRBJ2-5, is GAGVSQSPSNKVTEKGKDVELRCDPISGHTALYWYRQSLGQGLEFLIYFQGNSAPDKSGLPSDRFSAERTGGSVSTLTIQRTQQEDSAVYLCASSLETGKETQYFGPGTRLLVL.

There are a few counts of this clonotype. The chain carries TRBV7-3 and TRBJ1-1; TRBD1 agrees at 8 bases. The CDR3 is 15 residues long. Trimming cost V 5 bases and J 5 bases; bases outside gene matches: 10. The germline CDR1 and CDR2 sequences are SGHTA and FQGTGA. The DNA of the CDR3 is TGTGCCAGCAGCCGTTTCGGGGGACAGGATACTGAAGCTTTCTTT. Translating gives CASSRFGGQDTEAFF.

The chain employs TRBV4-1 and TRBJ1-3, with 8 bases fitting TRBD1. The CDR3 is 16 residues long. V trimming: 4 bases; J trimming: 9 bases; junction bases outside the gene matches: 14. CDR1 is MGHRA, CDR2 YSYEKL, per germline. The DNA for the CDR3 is TGCGCCAGCAGCCCACGGGACAGGTCCCTGGATGGCACCATATATTTT. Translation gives CASSPRDRSLDGTIYF.

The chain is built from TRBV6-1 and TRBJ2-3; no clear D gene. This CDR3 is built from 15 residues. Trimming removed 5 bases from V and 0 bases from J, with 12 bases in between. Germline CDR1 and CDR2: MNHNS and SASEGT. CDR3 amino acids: CASSYQALSTDTQYF. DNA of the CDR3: TGTGCCAGCAGTTACCAAGCGCTTAGCACAGATACGCAGTATTTT.

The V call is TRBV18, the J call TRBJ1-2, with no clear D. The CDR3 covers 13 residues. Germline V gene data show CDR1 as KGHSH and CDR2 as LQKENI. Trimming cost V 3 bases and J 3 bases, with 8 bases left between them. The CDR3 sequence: CASSPPADYGYTF. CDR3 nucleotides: TGTGCCAGCTCACCTCCAGCCGACTATGGCTACACCTTC. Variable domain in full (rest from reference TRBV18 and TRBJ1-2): NAGVMQNPRHLVRRRGQEARLRCSPMKGHSHVYWYRQLPEEGLKFMVYLQKENIIDESGMPKERFSAEFPKEGPSILRIQQVVRGDSAAYFCASSPPADYGYTFGSGTRLTVV.

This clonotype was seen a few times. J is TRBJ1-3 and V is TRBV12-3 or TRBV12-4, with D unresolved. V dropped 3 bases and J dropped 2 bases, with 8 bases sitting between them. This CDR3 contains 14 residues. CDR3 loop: CASSFLLPGNTIYF. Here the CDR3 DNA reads TGTGCCAGCAGTTTTTTACTCCCTGGAAACACCATATATTTT.

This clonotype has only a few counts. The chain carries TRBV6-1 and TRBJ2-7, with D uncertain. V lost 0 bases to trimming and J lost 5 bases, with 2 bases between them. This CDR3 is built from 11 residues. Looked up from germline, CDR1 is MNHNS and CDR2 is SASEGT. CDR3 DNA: TGTGCCAGCAGTGAAGCTGACGAGCAGTACGTC. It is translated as CASSEADEQYV.

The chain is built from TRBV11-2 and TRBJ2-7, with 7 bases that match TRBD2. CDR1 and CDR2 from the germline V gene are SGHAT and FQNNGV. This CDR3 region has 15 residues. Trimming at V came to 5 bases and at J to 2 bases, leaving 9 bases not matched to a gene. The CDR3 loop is CASSPASGATYEQYF. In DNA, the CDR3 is TGTGCCAGCAGCCCTGCAAGCGGGGCCACCTACGAGCAGTACTTC.

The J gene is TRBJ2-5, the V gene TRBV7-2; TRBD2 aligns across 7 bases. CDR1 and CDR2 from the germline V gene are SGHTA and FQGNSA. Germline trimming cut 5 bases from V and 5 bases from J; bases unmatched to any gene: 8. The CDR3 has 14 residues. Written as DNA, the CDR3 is TGTGCCAGCAGCCGACTAGCTCCTTTGGAGACCCAGTACTTC. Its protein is CASSRLAPLETQYF.

The CDR3 coding sequence is TGTGCCAGCAGCTTACAGGGGGCGATTGACGAGCAGTACTTC. It yields the protein CASSLQGAIDEQYF. J is TRBJ2-7 and V is TRBV5-4; TRBD1 matches at 9 bases. Germline loops: CDR1 SGHNT, CDR2 YYREEE (reference sequence). V trimming: 2 bases; J trimming: 5 bases; junction bases outside the gene matches: 5. This CDR3 has 14 amino acids.

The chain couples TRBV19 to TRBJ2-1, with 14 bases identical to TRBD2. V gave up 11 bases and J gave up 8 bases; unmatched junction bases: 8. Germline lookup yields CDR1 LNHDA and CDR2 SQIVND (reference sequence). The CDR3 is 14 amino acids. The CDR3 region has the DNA TGTGCCTCAATGGGGACTAGCGGGGGTCATGAGCAGTTCTTC. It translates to CASMGTSGGHEQFF.

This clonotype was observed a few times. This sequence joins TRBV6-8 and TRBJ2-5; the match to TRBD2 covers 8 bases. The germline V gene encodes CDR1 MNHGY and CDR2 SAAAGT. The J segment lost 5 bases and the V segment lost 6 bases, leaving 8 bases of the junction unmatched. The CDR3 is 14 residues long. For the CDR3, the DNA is TGTGCCAGCAGGTCGGCCGGGGGGGGGGAGACCCAGTACTTC. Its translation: CASRSAGGGETQYF.

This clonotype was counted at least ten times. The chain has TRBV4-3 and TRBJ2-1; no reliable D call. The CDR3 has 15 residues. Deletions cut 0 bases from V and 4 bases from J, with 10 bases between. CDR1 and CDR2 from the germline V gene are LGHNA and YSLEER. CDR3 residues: CASSQERNGYNEQFF. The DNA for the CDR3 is TGCGCCAGCAGCCAAGAAAGGAACGGGTACAATGAGCAGTTCTTC.